This TCR beta chain comes out of a study of blood T cell repertoires in COVID-19. Study processing details: Reference gene primer amplification in the assay estimated nucleated cell counts. Only in-frame clones appear in the TCRdb table, and some are missing; sequencing was by immunoSEQ multiplex PCR. The DNA gave D and trimming, while V, J and clone size come from that table. The repertoire holds 150,000 or so clones, with roughly 82% as singletons. Germline lookup yields CDR1 LNHDA and CDR2 SQIVND (reference sequence). CDR3 length: 15 amino acids. Trimming took 4 bases from V and 5 from J; bases not matched to a gene: 8.

The sequencing sample was made of peripheral blood. V gene TRBV19 combines with J gene TRBJ1-2; 9 bases agree with TRBD1. The receptor was isolated from a human donor with acute or convalescent COVID-19. The donor label of this sample is uncertain. The CDR3 DNA follows: TGTGCCAGTAGTACCCCGGGACAGGGATGGTATGGCTACACCTTC. This codes for CASSTPGQGWYGYTF.